The T cell receptor beta chain under discussion was sequenced for a study of PD-1 blockade in classical Hodgkin lymphoma. V lost 2 bases to trimming and J lost 4 bases; unmatched junction nucleotides: 5. Germline V gene lookup returns CDR1 WNHNN and CDR2 SYGVQD (reference sequence). The CDR3 is 16 residues long. The table came from immunoSEQ multiplex PCR; TCRdb's copy has only in-frame clones and leaves some out. Among just under 40,000 clones listed, about 80% were seen once. The sample's time point: cycle 4 day 1 (C4D1), after more than five weeks of nivolumab. All patients relapsed after autologous stem cell transplantation, and brentuximab vedotin exposure varied.

The sample in question was peripheral blood mononuclear cells (PBMCs), obtained before the fourth cycle of nivolumab. V is TRBV10-1 and J is TRBJ2-2; 9 bases agree with TRBD1. This clonotype originated in a human donor with classical Hodgkin lymphoma. The CDR3 nucleotides are TGCGCCAGCAGTGAGCTCCGGGACAGGGTCACCGGGGAGCTGTTTTTT. Protein: CASSELRDRVTGELFF.